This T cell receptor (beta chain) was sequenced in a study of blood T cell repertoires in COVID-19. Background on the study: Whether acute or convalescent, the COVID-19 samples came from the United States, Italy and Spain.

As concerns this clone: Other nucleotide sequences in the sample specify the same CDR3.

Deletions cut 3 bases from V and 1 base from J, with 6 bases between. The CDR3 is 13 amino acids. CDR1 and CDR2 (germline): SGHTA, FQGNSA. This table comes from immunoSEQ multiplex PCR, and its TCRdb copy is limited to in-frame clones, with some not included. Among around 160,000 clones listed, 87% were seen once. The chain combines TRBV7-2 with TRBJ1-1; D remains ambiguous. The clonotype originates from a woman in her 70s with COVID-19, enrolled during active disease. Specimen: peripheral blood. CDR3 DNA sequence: TGTGCCAGCAGCTTTAACAGGAACACTGAAGCTTTCTTT. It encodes CASSFNRNTEAFF.